This passage covers 32 T cell receptor beta chains from one sample sequenced in a study of molecular identifiers for immune sequencing clone quantification (dated by TCRdb to the late 2010s). Libraries were prepared through PCR. The reads were generated on a NextSeq 500. TCRdb handled the public reads itself, with Q25 trimming in fastp and clone calling in MiXCR, and kept productive beta chains. CDR3 protein sequences are deduplicated, and each keeps its most common genes and DNA. This sample is represented by around 460,000 distinct CDR3 sequences; under 30% of them were singletons. The top ten constitute 0.7% to 0.9% of the sample. Sequencing was done on a sample of naive CD8+ T cells from blood, with Jurkat cell RNA spiked in. Interpreted using the paper, the cell subset or site label stands for: FACS-sorted CD8+CD4-CCR7+CD45RA+ naive T cells. The receptor source for this set is a human donor in good health. Some libraries in this study had Jurkat cell RNA spiked in.

The chain carries TRBV3-1 and TRBJ2-1; no definite D call. Trimming took off 4 bases at V and 6 bases at J, with 22 bases between the two ends. CDR3 length: 17 amino acids. Germline V lookup: CDR1 LGHDT, CDR2 YNNKEL (reference sequence). In DNA form, the CDR3 reads TGTGCCAGCAGCCCATTTCCTGCAACAGCCCAGATCAATGAGCAGTTCTTC. Protein product: CASSPFPATAQINEQFF.

In DNA form, the CDR3 reads TGTGCCAGCAGCTTATTCAGGGGGCTTGGCCCTTCCAATGAGCAGTTCTTC. This translates into CASSLFRGLGPSNEQFF. V and J are TRBV7-9 and TRBJ2-1, with 8 bases that match TRBD1. This CDR3 has 17 amino acids. Germline loops: CDR1 SEHNR, CDR2 FQNEAQ (reference sequence). The J segment lost 6 bases and the V segment lost 2 bases, leaving 12 bases of the junction unmatched.

This clonotype was detected only a few times. The V gene is TRBV19, the J gene TRBJ1-5; TRBD1 matches at 7 bases. With 7 bases clipped from V and 4 bases from J, the junction kept 10 bases outside the gene matches. Germline loops: CDR1 LNHDA, CDR2 SQIVND (reference sequence). This CDR3 comprises 15 residues. The DNA of the CDR3 is TGTGCCAGTAACCTGGCGGCCAGGGGGAATCAGCCCCAGCATTTT. Translation: CASNLAARGNQPQHF.

Only one count was recorded for this clonotype. A read error may produce the germline difference seen at one junction end. V usage is TRBV6-2 or TRBV6-3 and J usage is TRBJ1-1, with 10 bases aligning to TRBD1. Germline V gene sequence: CDR1 MNHEY, CDR2 SVGEGT. This CDR3 contains 16 residues. The CDR3 protein is CASSPRPGQGNTEAYF. In DNA, the CDR3 is TGTGCCAGCAGCCCCCGCCCGGGACAGGGGAACACTGAAGCTTACTTT.

CDR3 region: CASRQGSGEKLFF. CDR3 sequence (DNA): TGTGCCAGCAGACAGGGATCCGGTGAAAAACTGTTTTTT. The V and J genes are TRBV2 and TRBJ1-4, with D maybe TRBD1 (6 bases). With 6 bases removed from V and 7 bases from J, the gap between germline ends came to 12 bases. CDR1 is SNHLY, CDR2 FYNNEI, per germline. This CDR3 has 13 residues.

This clonotype was detected only once. Mismatch with germline at one junction end may stem from a read error. The chain carries TRBV29-1 and TRBJ2-1; TRBD2 might be the D (6 bases). CDR3 length: 15 residues. Germline V lookup: CDR1 SQVTM, CDR2 ANQGSEA. The CDR3 spells CSVEGLESSYNEQSF. The CDR3 bases are TGCAGCGTGGAGGGTCTAGAAAGCTCCTACAATGAGCAGTCCTTC.

Points on this clonotype: Since a much larger clone is just one base distant, this may be a read error. This chain links TRBV3-1 with TRBJ1-1; no firm D call. Germline assignment: CDR1 LGHDT and CDR2 YNNKEL (reference sequence). The CDR3 consists of 14 residues. The CDR3 spells CASSQDNLNTEASF. The CDR3 bases are TGTGCCAGCAGCCAAGATAACCTGAACACTGAAGCTTCCTTT.

This clonotype was counted a few times. The chain employs TRBV9 and TRBJ1-1; D is undetermined. The V gene's germline CDR1 is SGDLS and CDR2 YYNGEE. The CDR3 consists of 16 residues. V was cut by 0 bases and J by 0 bases, with 12 bases left in between. CDR3 residues: CASSVGGRHMNTEAFF. CDR3 in DNA: TGTGCCAGCAGCGTAGGAGGCAGGCACATGAACACTGAAGCTTTCTTT.

The genes are TRBV27 and TRBJ2-5; TRBD1 might be the D (6 bases). The CDR3 extends over 16 amino acids. In germline, CDR1 is MNHEY, CDR2 SMNVEV (reference sequence). Between the trimmed V and J ends, which lost 1 base and 1 base, there was a span of 13 bases. CDR3 sequence: CASSLYPGAPQETQYF. The DNA for the CDR3 is TGTGCCAGCAGTTTATACCCAGGGGCGCCCCAAGAGACCCAGTACTTC.

This clonotype was found a few times. V and J are TRBV9 and TRBJ2-1; D may be TRBD1 (6 bases). V was trimmed by 0 bases and J by 7 bases, leaving 14 bases between them. Germline assignment: CDR1 SGDLS and CDR2 YYNGEE. CDR3 length equals 15 residues. CDR3 sequence: CASSVGERGLNEQFF. The DNA for the CDR3 is TGTGCCAGCAGCGTAGGAGAGAGGGGGTTGAATGAGCAGTTCTTC.

The J gene is TRBJ2-7, the V gene TRBV20-1; 8 bases line up with TRBD1. V was clipped by 4 bases and J by 2 bases; unmatched bases: 10. The CDR3 contains 15 residues. Germline CDR1 and CDR2: DFQATT and SNEGSKA (reference sequence). This CDR3 reads CSATPLTGAAYEQYF. The CDR3 DNA is TGCAGTGCTACACCCTTGACAGGGGCGGCCTACGAGCAGTACTTC.

This clonotype was observed many times. The chain is built from TRBV12-5 and TRBJ2-2; D remains ambiguous. Between the trimmed V and J ends, which lost 6 bases and 1 base, there was a span of 15 bases. This CDR3 spans 16 amino acids. CDR1 and CDR2 from the germline V gene are LGHNT and FRNRAP. The CDR3 coding sequence is TGTGCTAGTGGCCCCCAGTCTGGGGAGAACACCGGGGAGCTGTTTTTT. This sequence encodes CASGPQSGENTGELFF.

This clonotype was counted once. A much larger clone differs from this one at a single base, so this may be a read error. This CDR3 fails to terminate in the conserved phenylalanine or tryptophan, so it likely reflects a read error. The chain recombines TRBV5-1 with TRBJ2-7; D remains ambiguous. With 5 bases removed from V and 5 bases from J, the gap between germline ends came to 14 bases. Germline CDR1 SGHRS, CDR2 YFSETQ. The CDR3 is made up of 13 amino acids. Here the CDR3 DNA reads TGCGCCAGCAGGAAAATGGTAGAGAACGAGCAGTACATC. It codes for CASRKMVENEQYI.

This clonotype was detected many times. The V call is TRBV5-6, the J call TRBJ2-4; the match to TRBD2 covers 8 bases. The CDR3 totals 12 residues. After removal of 3 bases from V and 14 bases from J, the junction contained 7 bases not matched to a gene. Germline V lookup: CDR1 SGHDT, CDR2 YYEEEE. This CDR3 is CASSYGTRFEYF. The CDR3 coding sequence is TGTGCCAGCAGCTATGGGACTAGATTTGAGTACTTC.

This clonotype was counted ten times or more. The chain combines TRBV5-1 with TRBJ1-4, with 8 nucleotides matching TRBD1. J gave up 10 bases and V 4 bases, and 3 bases lay outside the gene matches. This CDR3 spans 12 amino acids. Per the germline V gene, CDR1 is SGHRS and CDR2 is YFSETQ. This CDR3 is CASSIGQGKLFF. CDR3 sequence (DNA): TGCGCCAGCAGCATAGGACAGGGAAAACTGTTTTTT.

Concerning this clonotype itself: One end of the junction does not line up with germline, which may come from a read error. V and J are TRBV10-2 and TRBJ2-7, with D perhaps matching TRBD2 (7 bases). Germline V gives CDR1 WSHSY, CDR2 SAAADI. The CDR3 runs 13 residues. The CDR3 is CASSESSGGAQHF. The DNA of the CDR3 is TGCGCCAGCAGTGAGTCTTCGGGGGGCGCGCAGCACTTC.

Remarks on this clonotype: Given a much more abundant clone one base away, this may be a read error. The chain's CDR3 is CASSQALVAETCEQYF. DNA for the CDR3: TGCGCCAGCAGCCAAGCCCTGGTAGCAGAGACCTGCGAGCAGTACTTC. The genes are TRBV4-3 and TRBJ2-7; D is unclear. Germline CDR1 reads LGHNA; CDR2 reads YSLEER. The CDR3 sequence is 16 residues long. V was shortened by 1 base and J by 6 bases, with 19 bases between the two germline ends.

This clonotype was observed a few times. The V gene is TRBV20-1, the J gene TRBJ1-5; unclear D gene. CDR3 size: 15 residues. Germline V gives CDR1 DFQATT, CDR2 SNEGSKA (reference sequence). V gave up 0 bases and J gave up 5 bases, with 14 bases separating them. The chain's CDR3 is CSARDPSSRDQPQHF. The DNA of the CDR3 is TGCAGTGCTAGAGATCCCTCAAGCCGGGATCAGCCCCAGCATTTT.

This clonotype was picked up a small number of times. The chain combines TRBV6-2 or TRBV6-3 with TRBJ2-3; D might be TRBD1 (6 bases). From germline, CDR1 is MNHEY and CDR2 SVGEGT. The CDR3 extends over 15 amino acids. V lost 1 base and J lost 3, with 11 bases in between. CDR3 sequence reads: CASSYYKQGTDTQYF. The CDR3 DNA follows: TGTGCCAGCAGTTACTACAAACAGGGAACAGATACGCAGTATTTT.

This clonotype was found many times. This sequence joins TRBV29-1 and TRBJ2-7, with D possibly TRBD1 on 8 matching bases. Trimming left V 6 bases short and J 7 bases short, with 16 bases between. The CDR3 covers 12 residues. Germline lookup yields CDR1 SQVTM and CDR2 ANQGSEA. The CDR3 loop is CSVVEQGGEQYF. The CDR3 nucleotides read TGCAGCGTAGTCGAACAGGGGGGGGAGCAGTACTTC.

Only a few counts were recorded for this clonotype. The chain recombines TRBV4-3 with TRBJ2-3, with 10 bases identical to TRBD2. Germline V CDR1 and CDR2: LGHNA, YSLEER. The CDR3 extends over 16 amino acids. V was pared by 0 bases and J by 9 bases, with 9 bases of the junction left unmatched. CDR3 in DNA: TGCGCCAGCAGCCAAGATTGGCTAGCGGGAGAGCACACGCAGTATTTT. Amino acids: CASSQDWLAGEHTQYF.

This clonotype showed up many times. The chain joins TRBV7-2 to TRBJ2-2; a possible D gene is TRBD2 (8 bases). V was clipped by 3 bases and J by 7 bases, with 21 bases between them. There are 17 residues in the CDR3. Looked up from germline, CDR1 is SGHTA and CDR2 is FQGNSA. This CDR3 is CASSFETSGGGGGELFF. The CDR3 DNA is TGTGCCAGCAGCTTCGAAACTAGCGGAGGGGGCGGCGGGGAGCTGTTTTTT.

Note on this clonotype: One end of the junction does not line up with germline, which may come from a read error. The chain couples TRBV24-1 to TRBJ2-1, with D unclear. This CDR3 is built from 14 residues. The V gene's germline CDR1 is KGHDR and CDR2 SFDVKD. The CDR3 region is CATTGPGVDNEQIF. Here the CDR3 DNA reads TGTGCCACCACCGGACCCGGCGTTGACAATGAGCAGATCTTC.

Concerning this clonotype itself: This CDR3 is missing its conserved last phenylalanine or tryptophan, likely due to a read error. The DNA is omitted, as the CDR3 cannot be located on it reliably, and the CDR3 follows TCRdb's listing. The rearrangement joins TRBV20-1 to TRBJ2-3; the table's D gene call, TRBD1, was not cross checked with the DNA. Germline V gene lookup returns CDR1 DFQATT and CDR2 SNEGSKA (reference sequence). Both ends counted, the CDR3 spans 12 residues. This CDR3 is CSAETGSRPRDS.

Note on this clonotype: Since a much larger clone is just one base distant, this may be a read error. It is likely a read error, because the conserved phenylalanine at the end of the CDR3 is missing. V is TRBV6-6 and J is TRBJ1-1, with D hard to call. This CDR3 region has 14 residues. Trimming stripped 4 bases from V and 1 base from J, with 10 bases between. Germline loops: CDR1 MNHNY, CDR2 SVGAGI (reference sequence). The CDR3 protein is CASSFTDGNTEAFL. DNA for the CDR3: TGTGCCAGCAGTTTCACAGACGGGAACACTGAAGCTTTCCTT.

The rearrangement uses TRBV5-5 and TRBJ1-2; the match to TRBD1 covers 9 bases. Germline values: CDR1 SGHKS, CDR2 YYEKEE (reference sequence). V trimming: 5 bases; J trimming: 3 bases; junction bases outside the gene matches: 11. The CDR3 covers 16 residues. CDR3 sequence: CASSPTRDRDHYGYTF. CDR3 coding DNA: TGTGCCAGCAGTCCCACCCGGGACAGGGATCACTATGGCTACACCTTC.

This clonotype was recorded at least ten times. The genes are TRBV6-5 and TRBJ1-5; D remains unclear. Germline lookup yields CDR1 MNHEY and CDR2 SVGAGI. The V end was cut by 0 bases, the J end by 7 bases, with 7 bases between. CDR3 length: 13 amino acids. The CDR3, as DNA: TGTGCCAGCAGTTACTCCGCCGTCCAGCCCCAGCATTTT. It translates to CASSYSAVQPQHF.

The chain couples TRBV27 to TRBJ2-1; D possibly corresponds to TRBD2 (6 bases). This CDR3 contains 12 residues. Germline-derived CDR1 and CDR2 are MNHEY and SMNVEV (reference sequence). The V and J ends lost 4 bases and 15 bases respectively, with 16 bases between them. The CDR3, as DNA: TGTGCCAGCAGTTCAACGGGGGATGCGCGGTTCTTC. It yields the protein CASSSTGDARFF.

This clonotype occurred a few times. CDR3 nucleotide sequence: TGTGCCAGCAGCTTATTACGAGGGGGCGCAGCGAGTATTAACACTGAAGCTTTCTTT. This gives the protein CASSLLRGGAASINTEAFF. The chain combines TRBV13 with TRBJ1-1, with 7 bases aligning to TRBD1. In germline, CDR1 is PRHDT, CDR2 FYEKMQ (reference sequence). This CDR3 is built from 19 residues. V was pared by 2 bases and J by 2 bases, with 17 bases of the junction left unmatched. Full variable domain (remainder filled in from reference TRBV13 and TRBJ1-1): AAGVIQSPRHLIKEKRETATLKCYPIPRHDTVYWYQQGPGQDPQFLISFYEKMQSDKGSIPDRFSAQQFSDYHSELNMSSLELGDSALYFCASSLLRGGAASINTEAFFGQGTRLTVV.

This clonotype was observed many times. The chain recombines TRBV28 with TRBJ2-7; D gene unclear. The ends were cut back, 3 bases at V and 3 bases at J, with 15 bases in the middle. Germline CDR1 and CDR2: MDHEN and SYDVKM. The CDR3 consists of 15 residues. DNA for the CDR3: TGTGCCAGCAGTTTGTCCCGCCAGGTTGACTACGAGCAGTACTTC. Translation: CASSLSRQVDYEQYF.

This chain uses TRBV5-1 with TRBJ2-7; 7 nucleotides agree with TRBD1. CDR1 is SGHRS, CDR2 YFSETQ, per germline. The CDR3 length is 14 residues. Trimming at V came to 6 bases and at J to 3 bases, leaving 9 bases not matched to a gene. The chain's CDR3 is CASNPVGQHYEQYF. CDR3 DNA sequence: TGCGCCAGCAACCCCGTGGGACAGCACTACGAGCAGTACTTC. The whole variable domain, remainder taken from reference TRBV5-1 and TRBJ2-7, is KAGVTQTPRYLIKTRGQQVTLSCSPISGHRSVSWYQQTPGQGLQFLFEYFSETQRNKGNFPGRFSGRQFSNSRSEMNVSTLELGDSALYLCASNPVGQHYEQYFGPGTRLTVT.

This clonotype was counted ten times or more. The chain is built from TRBV7-2 and TRBJ2-1, with D possibly being TRBD1 or TRBD2 (5 bases each). In germline, CDR1 is SGHTA, CDR2 FQGNSA. There are 12 residues in the CDR3. The germline V and J ends were trimmed by 5 bases and 9 bases, with 11 bases remaining between them. CDR3 DNA: TGTGCCAGCAGCCCCTTCGGGGCTGAGCAGTTCTTC. Its translation: CASSPFGAEQFF.